This TCR beta chain comes out of a study of identical twins. The study, taken as a whole, reports: Conclusions were drawn cross-sectionally by statistical analysis, without following the same donors.

Template switching supplied a universal primer site; unique molecular identifiers were carried on the cDNA. TCRdb redid the calling of the 5' RACE reads with MiXCR, one entry per CDR3 protein. Of approximately 220,000 distinct CDR3 sequences detected, 7% to 8.5% appear once; the ten largest clones hold around 5%. This clonotype showed up just a few times. Its specificity is not known. These sequences were also reported in another study, on yellow fever vaccine responses in identical twins.

Input material: CD8+ T cells sorted from blood. This sequence was found in a woman aged 18-30 years in good health.

This CDR3 reads CASSTEGYYNEQFF. For the CDR3, the DNA is TGTGCCAGCAGCACAGAGGGGTATTACAATGAGCAGTTCTTC. The rearrangement joins TRBV9 to TRBJ2-1; the D call may be TRBD1 or TRBD2 (5 bases each). The CDR3 contains 14 residues. Trimming shortened V by 4 bases and J by 4 bases, and 12 bases separated the two germline ends. Per germline, CDR1 SGDLS and CDR2 YYNGEE.